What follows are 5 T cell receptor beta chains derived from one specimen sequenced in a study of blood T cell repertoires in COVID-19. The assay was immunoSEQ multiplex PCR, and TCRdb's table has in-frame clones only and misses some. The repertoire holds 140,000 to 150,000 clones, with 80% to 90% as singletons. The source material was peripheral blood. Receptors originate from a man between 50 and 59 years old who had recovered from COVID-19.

CDR3 amino acids: CASSLSPDRPSEAFF. The CDR3 DNA reads as TGTGCCAGCAGCTTATCTCCGGACAGGCCCTCTGAAGCTTTCTTT. The J gene is TRBJ1-1, the V gene TRBV11-1, with 7 bases aligning to TRBD1. Germline CDR1 SGHAT, CDR2 FQDESV (reference sequence). This CDR3 has 15 amino acids. The ends lost 2 bases at V and 6 bases at J; junction bases unmatched: 9.

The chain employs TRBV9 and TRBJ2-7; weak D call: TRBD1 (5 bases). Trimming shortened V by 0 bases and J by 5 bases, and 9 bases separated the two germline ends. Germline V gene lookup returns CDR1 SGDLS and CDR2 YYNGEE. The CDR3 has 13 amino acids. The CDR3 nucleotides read TGTGCCAGCAGCGTAGCTCCCAGGGACGAGCAGTACTTC. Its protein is CASSVAPRDEQYF.

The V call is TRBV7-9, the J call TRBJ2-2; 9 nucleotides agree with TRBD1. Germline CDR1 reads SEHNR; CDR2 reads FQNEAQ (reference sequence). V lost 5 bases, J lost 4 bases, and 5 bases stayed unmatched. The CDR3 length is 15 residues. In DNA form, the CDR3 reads TGTGCCAGCAGCCTACAGGGGGCCGTCACCGGGGAGCTGTTTTTT. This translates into CASSLQGAVTGELFF.

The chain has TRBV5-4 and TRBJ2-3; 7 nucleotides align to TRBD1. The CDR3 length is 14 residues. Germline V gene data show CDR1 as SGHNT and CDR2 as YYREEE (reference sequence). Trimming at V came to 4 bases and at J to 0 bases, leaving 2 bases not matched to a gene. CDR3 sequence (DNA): TGTGCCAGCAGCACGGACAGGAGCACAGATACGCAGTATTTT. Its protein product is CASSTDRSTDTQYF.

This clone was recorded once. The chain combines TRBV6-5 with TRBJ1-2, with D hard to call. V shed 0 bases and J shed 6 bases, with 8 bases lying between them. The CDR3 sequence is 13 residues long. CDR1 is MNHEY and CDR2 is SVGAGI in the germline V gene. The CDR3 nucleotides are TGTGCCAGCAGTTACTCCGGGGAAAATGGCTACACCTTC. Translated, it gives CASSYSGENGYTF.